This T cell receptor (beta chain) was recovered during a study of blood T cell repertoires in COVID-19. Data came from immunoSEQ multiplex PCR; TCRdb stores just in-frame clones and leaves some out. This table has around 280,000 clones, around 91% appearing once. The CDR3 has 14 residues. With 5 bases clipped from V and 10 bases from J, the junction kept 12 bases outside the gene matches. Germline V gives CDR1 MNHEY, CDR2 SVGEGT. The sequence was collected from a young woman with acute COVID-19. The chain combines TRBV6-2 or TRBV6-3 with TRBJ2-7, with TRBD1 identical over 9 bases. Sequencing was performed on PBMCs or T cells enriched from blood (not recorded which). The CDR3 reads CASSDSPGQGNQYF. The CDR3 region has the DNA TGTGCCAGCAGTGACAGCCCGGGACAGGGAAATCAGTACTTC.